This entry lists 27 T cell receptor beta chains sequenced from one sample in a study of human thymus T cells. Libraries were prepared by immunoSEQ multiplex PCR; TCRdb keeps only in-frame clonotypes and omits some of them. The repertoire includes tens of thousands of clones, around 95% of them detected once, and 0.03% to 0.035% sits in the top ten. It was from resections taken during corrective heart surgery that the thymus tissue came. The sample comprised thymus tissue. All receptors derive from a girl less than two years old with a congenital heart defect but otherwise immunologically healthy.

This sequence joins TRBV27 and TRBJ1-6; D not resolved. Between the trimmed V and J ends, which lost 5 bases and 0 bases, there was a span of 14 bases. The V gene's germline CDR1 is MNHEY and CDR2 SMNVEV (reference sequence). This CDR3 has 17 amino acids. The CDR3 is CASSPGPIRSYNSPLHF. The CDR3 DNA is TGTGCCAGCAGTCCAGGCCCGATACGCTCCTATAATTCACCCCTCCACTTT.

This chain joins TRBV18 and TRBJ2-1, with 8 nucleotides matching TRBD2. Trimming took 3 bases from V and 7 from J; bases not matched to a gene: 5. CDR1 and CDR2 (germline): KGHSH, LQKENI. CDR3 length equals 14 residues. The CDR3 region is CASSPRTSRNEQFF. CDR3 sequence (DNA): TGTGCCAGCTCACCGAGGACTAGCAGGAATGAGCAGTTCTTC.

V is TRBV11-3 and J is TRBJ1-5; the match to TRBD1 covers 7 bases. V shed 1 base and J 4 bases; nucleotides not matched to a gene: 7. The CDR3 extends over 16 amino acids. CDR1 SGHNT and CDR2 YENEEA come from the germline V gene. CDR3 coding DNA: TGTGCCAGCAGCTTAGGACCTTGGGACAGTAATCAGCCCCAGCATTTT. This sequence encodes CASSLGPWDSNQPQHF. The full variable domain, with the rest looked up from reference TRBV11-3 and TRBJ1-5, is EAGVVQSPRYKIIEKKQPVAFWCNPISGHNTLYWYLQNLGQGPELLIRYENEEAVDDSQLPKDRFSAERLKGVDSTLKIQPAELGDSAVYLCASSLGPWDSNQPQHFGDGTRLSIL.

V gene TRBV4-1 combines with J gene TRBJ1-2, with 7 positions matching TRBD1. In germline, CDR1 is MGHRA, CDR2 YSYEKL. The CDR3 contains 16 residues. The V and J ends lost 3 bases and 0 bases, in that order; junction bases with no gene match: 7. The CDR3 sequence is CASSHSGTVTNYGYTF. CDR3 nucleotide sequence: TGCGCCAGCAGCCACTCGGGGACAGTCACTAACTATGGCTACACCTTC.

CDR3 sequence: CASSENDGREREVDTQYF. The CDR3 nucleotides read TGTGCCAGCAGCGAAAACGACGGCCGGGAGCGGGAGGTTGATACGCAGTATTTT. This sequence joins TRBV4-2 and TRBJ2-3, with TRBD2 identical over 9 bases. The CDR3 contains 18 residues. The V segment lost 5 bases and the J segment 6 bases; nucleotides outside the gene matches: 18. Germline CDR1 reads LGHNA; CDR2 reads YNFKEQ.

This chain links TRBV6-1 with TRBJ2-3; D is unclear. There are 18 residues in the CDR3. Per the germline V gene, CDR1 is MNHNS and CDR2 is SASEGT. Trimming left V 0 bases short and J 2 bases short, with 18 bases between. The CDR3 nucleotides read TGTGCCAGCAGTGAAGCCCCCCCAGATCGCCCCCACACAGATACGCAGTATTTT. The encoded protein is CASSEAPPDRPHTDTQYF.

The gene calls are TRBV5-6 and TRBJ1-6; D is uncertain. This CDR3 comprises 13 residues. Germline V gives CDR1 SGHDT, CDR2 YYEEEE. V was pared by 0 bases and J by 7 bases, with 5 bases between. CDR3 bases: TGTGCCAGCAGCTTGGGAGCCAATTCACCCCTCCACTTT. Its translation: CASSLGANSPLHF.

The chain couples TRBV9 to TRBJ2-2; TRBD1 might be the D (6 bases). With 3 bases removed from V and 0 bases from J, the gap between germline ends came to 18 bases. Germline assignment: CDR1 SGDLS and CDR2 YYNGEE. The CDR3 totals 18 residues. The CDR3 DNA reads as TGTGCCAGCAGCGCGATGGATTTGGGGGCACCGAACACCGGGGAGCTGTTTTTT. It yields the protein CASSAMDLGAPNTGELFF.

V and J are TRBV9 and TRBJ2-3; 8 positions match TRBD2. Germline V gene data show CDR1 as SGDLS and CDR2 as YYNGEE. The V and J ends lost 0 bases and 0 bases, in that order; junction bases with no gene match: 12. This CDR3 contains 19 residues. The CDR3 DNA reads TGTGCCAGCAGCGTAGCTAGCGGGCCTACTTATACTAGCACAGATACGCAGTATTTT. It is translated as CASSVASGPTYTSTDTQYF. Full variable domain (missing parts from reference TRBV9 and TRBJ2-3): DSGVTQTPKHLITATGQRVTLRCSPRSGDLSVYWYQQSLDQGLQFLIQYYNGEERAKGNILERFSAQQFPDLHSELNLSSLELGDSALYFCASSVASGPTYTSTDTQYFGPGTRLTVL.

The chain combines TRBV19 with TRBJ1-4; 7 bases are shared with TRBD1. There are 15 residues in the CDR3. Germline V gene lookup returns CDR1 LNHDA and CDR2 SQIVND (reference sequence). Unmatched junction bases numbered 5, after V lost 4 bases and J lost 3 bases. The CDR3 coding sequence is TGTGCCAGTAGTACCAGACAGGGCTCTAATGAAAAACTGTTTTTT. Translated, it gives CASSTRQGSNEKLFF.

V usage is TRBV4-3 and J usage is TRBJ2-7, with TRBD1 matching over 9 bases. The CDR3 runs to 16 residues. After removal of 0 bases from V and 3 bases from J, the junction contained 6 bases not matched to a gene. Germline lookup yields CDR1 LGHNA and CDR2 YSLEER. Here the CDR3 DNA reads TGCGCCAGCAGCCAAGAGGTCGGGACAGGGTACTACGAGCAGTACTTC. As protein: CASSQEVGTGYYEQYF.

The CDR3 region has the DNA TGCAGCGTGGGACAGGGGTTAGAAGAGACCCAGTACTTC. As protein: CSVGQGLEETQYF. The rearrangement links TRBV29-1 to TRBJ2-5, with 10 bases aligning to TRBD1. The CDR3 is 13 amino acids. V dropped 6 bases and J dropped 3; count of bases not matched to a gene: 4. Germline V gene sequence: CDR1 SQVTM, CDR2 ANQGSEA.

The J gene is TRBJ1-2, the V gene TRBV5-8, with D unresolved. The CDR3 runs 15 residues. V dropped 1 base and J dropped 3 bases, with 13 bases sitting between them. Germline V CDR1 and CDR2: SGHTS, YDEGEE. DNA of the CDR3: TGTGCCAGCAGCTTGACGTGGGCAGGAGACTATGGCTACACCTTC. It encodes CASSLTWAGDYGYTF.

This sequence joins TRBV7-6 and TRBJ2-1; 9 bases align to TRBD2. Germline V CDR1 and CDR2: SGHVS, FNYEAQ. Trimming cost V 5 bases and J 0 bases; bases outside gene matches: 17. CDR3 length: 20 residues. CDR3 region: CASSPPGTSRSCSSYNEQFF. The CDR3 bases are TGTGCCAGCAGCCCACCCGGGACTAGCAGGAGTTGTAGCTCCTACAATGAGCAGTTCTTC.

The chain has TRBV4-3 and TRBJ2-7; 8 bases are shared with TRBD2. Germline CDR1 is LGHNA and CDR2 is YSLEER. CDR3 length: 16 amino acids. Unmatched junction bases numbered 6, after V lost 0 bases and J lost 2 bases. The CDR3 bases are TGCGCCAGCAGCCAAGAGCCACTAGCGGTGACCTACGAGCAGTACTTC. This translates into CASSQEPLAVTYEQYF.

The rearrangement joins TRBV18 to TRBJ2-7, with D possibly TRBD1 on 5 matching bases. The CDR3 is 14 amino acids. Trimming left V 0 bases short and J 2 bases short, with 8 bases between. CDR1 is KGHSH and CDR2 is LQKENI in the germline V gene. The CDR3 sequence is CASSPPRRAYEQYF. CDR3 coding DNA: TGTGCCAGCTCACCACCCCGCAGGGCCTACGAGCAGTACTTC.

The chain uses TRBV28 and TRBJ2-3; 7 bases agree with TRBD2. This CDR3 spans 14 amino acids. J lost 5 bases, V lost 6 bases, and 8 bases had no gene match. Germline assignment: CDR1 MDHEN and CDR2 SYDVKM. The CDR3 sequence: CASSPGGVEDTQYF. DNA of the CDR3: TGTGCCAGCAGCCCTGGGGGGGTTGAAGATACGCAGTATTTT.

The genes are TRBV9 and TRBJ1-3; 7 bases agree with TRBD1. Germline-derived CDR1 and CDR2 are SGDLS and YYNGEE. The CDR3 extends over 14 amino acids. V was pared by 4 bases and J by 8 bases, with 9 bases of the junction left unmatched. The CDR3 loop is CASSYTGEADTIYF. The CDR3 nucleotides read TGTGCCAGCAGCTACACAGGGGAGGCTGACACCATATATTTT.

The CDR3 reads CASSHFVMTSGVSYNEQFF. The CDR3 region has the DNA TGTGCCAGCAGCCATTTCGTTATGACTAGCGGGGTCTCCTACAATGAGCAGTTCTTC. V usage is TRBV14 and J usage is TRBJ2-1; 11 bases fit TRBD2. The CDR3 sequence is 19 residues long. Germline trimming cut 3 bases from V and 0 bases from J; bases unmatched to any gene: 10. Germline CDR1 and CDR2: SGHDN and FVKESK. Using reference TRBV14 and TRBJ2-1 for the parts outside the CDR3, the full variable domain is EAGVTQFPSHSVIEKGQTVTLRCDPISGHDNLYWYRRVMGKEIKFLLHFVKESKQDESGMPNNRFLAERTGGTYSTLKVQPAELEDSGVYFCASSHFVMTSGVSYNEQFFGPGTRLTVL.

The chain uses TRBV27 and TRBJ2-7, with 7 bases aligning to TRBD2. The CDR3 runs 16 residues. Germline V gives CDR1 MNHEY, CDR2 SMNVEV (reference sequence). The V segment lost 5 bases and the J segment 0 bases; nucleotides outside the gene matches: 10. CDR3: CASSGFPSGASYEQYF. The CDR3 DNA is TGTGCCAGCAGTGGGTTCCCCAGCGGGGCCTCCTACGAGCAGTACTTC.

The chain uses TRBV7-3 and TRBJ2-3, with 8 bases identical to TRBD1. The CDR3 has 17 amino acids. CDR1 SGHTA and CDR2 FQGTGA come from the germline V gene. V lost 0 bases to trimming and J lost 1 base; unmatched junction nucleotides: 6. For the CDR3, the DNA is TGTGCCAGCAGCTTAACGGGACAGGCGGGCCGCACAGATACGCAGTATTTT. Encoded protein: CASSLTGQAGRTDTQYF.

The chain recombines TRBV11-3 with TRBJ2-1; D is uncertain. V was pared by 1 base and J by 0 bases, with 7 bases between. From germline, CDR1 is SGHNT and CDR2 YENEEA. CDR3 size: 15 residues. In nucleotides, the CDR3 is TGTGCCAGCAGCTTAGCGGCCAGCTCCTACAATGAGCAGTTCTTC. This encodes CASSLAASSYNEQFF.

The chain couples TRBV7-3 to TRBJ2-6, with D maybe TRBD2 (6 bases). Deletions cut 4 bases from V and 0 bases from J, with 13 bases between. There are 17 residues in the CDR3. Germline CDR1 SGHTA, CDR2 FQGTGA. The chain's CDR3 is CASSSRDFNSGANVLTF. DNA for the CDR3: TGTGCCAGCAGCTCCAGGGACTTCAACTCTGGGGCCAACGTCCTGACTTTC. Looking up the rest from reference TRBV7-3 and TRBJ2-6 gives the full variable domain: GAGVSQTPSNKVTEKGKYVELRCDPISGHTALYWYRQSLGQGPEFLIYFQGTGAADDSGLPNDRFFAVRPEGSVSTLKIQRTERGDSAVYLCASSSRDFNSGANVLTFGAGSRLTVL.

This clone showed up just once. V gene TRBV6-1 combines with J gene TRBJ2-7, with 8 bases lining up with TRBD2. V lost 8 bases, J lost 2 bases, and 11 bases stayed unmatched. The germline V gene encodes CDR1 MNHNS and CDR2 SASEGT. CDR3 length: 15 amino acids. The CDR3 here is CASLVRREVTYEQYF. DNA for the CDR3: TGTGCCAGCCTCGTTAGGCGGGAGGTCACCTACGAGCAGTACTTC.

The CDR3 DNA is TGTGCCAGCTCACCCCGAGGGGCAAGAGCGGCGGTCCCAGATACGCAGTATTTT. This codes for CASSPRGARAAVPDTQYF. The V and J genes are TRBV18 and TRBJ2-3; D assignment may be TRBD1 or TRBD2 (5 bases each). V lost 3 bases and J 4 bases, leaving 23 bases between the germline ends. Germline CDR1 reads KGHSH; CDR2 reads LQKENI. The CDR3 loop spans 18 amino acids.

The CDR3 region is CASSPGRRDEQFF. The CDR3 DNA follows: TGTGCCAGCAGTCCTGGGAGGCGAGATGAGCAGTTCTTC. The chain joins TRBV6-6 to TRBJ2-1, with D possibly TRBD2 on 6 matching bases. V lost 5 bases to trimming and J lost 8 bases, with 13 bases between them. CDR3 size: 13 residues. Looked up from germline, CDR1 is MNHNY and CDR2 is SVGAGI (reference sequence).

This clone was picked up one time. The rearrangement uses TRBV15 and TRBJ1-1; TRBD1 is a possible D gene (5 bases). There are 16 residues in the CDR3. The ends were cut back, 3 bases at V and 6 bases at J, with 20 bases in the middle. Germline V gives CDR1 LNHNV, CDR2 YYDKDF (reference sequence). CDR3 in amino acids: CATSSATAGRWPEAFF. In nucleotides, the CDR3 is TGTGCCACCAGCAGTGCCACAGCAGGGAGGTGGCCTGAAGCTTTCTTT.